This T cell receptor (beta chain) emerged from a study of cytomegalovirus exposure and HLA in healthy donors (dated by TCRdb to about 2017). Background on the whole study: An earlier analysis of about 560 of the donors reported approximately 300 Gb of sequence data and 95 million to 140 million unique TCR beta sequences obtained from about 179 million T cells. An early release covering some 640 HLA-typed donors comprised about 290 gigabases of sequencing data and tens of millions of unique TCR sequences. Among the roughly 390 genotyped donors, around 81% belonged to the genetic ancestry cluster associated with self-reported Caucasian donors. The aim of the study was to test whether cataloging public T cell receptors could identify signatures of past pathogen exposure. The T cell repertoires of about 700 subjects were profiled by immunosequencing and related to cytomegalovirus serostatus. Besides the first cohort of 500 to 700 subjects, a separate validation cohort made up of over a hundred different subjects was used. High-throughput TCR immunosequencing, statistical association of individual TCRs with disease status, and machine learning were combined to predict cytomegalovirus infection status. In a later analysis, previously published TCR beta repertoires from some 640 donors were re-analyzed and high-resolution HLA genotyping was added so that TCR occurrence patterns could be studied. The later analysis used no new phenotypic data to find candidate immune exposures, relying instead on TCR beta sequences and their occurrence across donors. An earlier analysis of around 640 of the donors used high-throughput TCR beta sequencing to judge whether each TCR beta V gene segment behaved as functional or pseudogenic. Donor age, sex, ethnicity and CMV serostatus were compiled together with the repertoire data. In a later genetic analysis, genome-wide SNP genotypes for about three fifths of the roughly 670 donors were used, and that subset was treated as a discovery cohort. Every repertoire in the discovery cohort had been generated on one and the same sequencing platform. HLA typing covered class I and class II loci at four-digit resolution. The number of typed donors differed by locus: roughly 629-640 for A, B, C, DRB1 and DQB1; some 540 for DQA1; 606 for DPA1; and 450 to 480 for DPB1. About five DR-DQ haplotypes were treated as single units for association and clustering because of strong linkage in the cohort. Among some 400 genotyped donors of the cohort, an average of approximately 220,000 unique TCR beta nucleotide sequences was sequenced per donor, of which about 19% were non-productive.

Preparation of the library involved the immunoSEQ multiplex PCR assay. For the multiplex PCR, a mixture combining 60 forward primers for TCR Vbeta segments and 13 reverse primers for TCR Jbeta segments was used. The CDR3 region of rearranged TCR beta genes was amplified from genomic DNA with a multiplex PCR assay. Amplified TCR beta libraries were sequenced as 87-base-pair reads on the Illumina HiSeq System. Processing in the source paper ran as follows. Across the 500 to 750 repertoires, a later analysis counted 78 million or so unique TCR beta chains, roughly 11 million of which were shared by at least two donors. Raw reads were error-corrected and collapsed into unique sequences with a nearest-neighbor algorithm that merged closely related sequences to remove PCR and sequencing errors. Alignment of CDR3 sequences to IMGT reference sequences was used to assign V, D and J gene segments. For a sequence to be retained, a match of at least six nucleotides was required to both a V gene segment and a J gene segment. A rearrangement counted as productive if the CDR3 had no stop codons and remained in frame with V and J, and every other rearrangement counted as non-productive. CDR3 was defined according to IMGT convention as the region running from the second conserved V-encoded cysteine to the conserved J-encoded phenylalanine. Sequences without an unambiguous match to a single V gene segment were excluded from the earlier analysis of about 630 of the donors. In an earlier analysis of roughly 600 of the donors, a V segment was called functional when productive rearrangements were above 56.7%, and segregating when the standard deviation between donors exceeded 5%. A statistical classification framework was developed to diagnose cytomegalovirus status using the catalog of TCR beta chain sequences. In a later analysis, V and J genes were assigned by comparing TCR nucleotide sequences against IMGT/GENE-DB human TR gene sequences. The TCRdist pipeline was used in a later analysis to assign CDR3 sequences and most-parsimonious VDJ recombination scenarios. In a later analysis, each TCR beta chain was defined by its CDR3 amino acid sequence together with its V-gene family, and reads lacking a unique V-gene family were excluded. To address suspected cross-contamination and a sequencing artifact, a later analysis removed roughly 580 highly shared, low-generation-probability nucleotide sequences. In a later analysis, a clonal expansion index for each public chain was calculated from normalized within-repertoire ranks of inferred template counts. Generation probabilities in a later analysis came from a VDJ recombination model fitted to out-of-frame rearrangements, and those results were checked against IGoR. In a later analysis, TCR-TCR, TCR-HLA and TCR-CMV co-occurrence was scored with hypergeometric tests, and a repertoire-size bias correction was applied to TCR pairs. A later analysis estimated false discovery rates by permuting HLA or CMV assignments 20 times. In a later analysis, co-occurring TCRs were grouped using DBSCAN, with TCRdist sequence similarity added in when clustering inside HLA-allele-positive subsets. Co-occurrence clustering excluded repertoires with fewer than 30,000 or more than 120,000 public chains, plus five with anomalous nucleotide sharing. Imported from immuneACCESS, the table was reduced by TCRdb to in-frame sequences with V and J called. These copies leave out some clones; in studies compared against another copy, an unresolved V gene accounts for under half, and the cause of the remainder is not known. The D gene and trimming were derived from the DNA, and the V and J assignments and clone size from that table. This sample has 85,000 to 120,000 clones in its table, and approximately 80% of those were observed once. Together, the top ten hold 9.6% of the sample.

The cohort comprised fewer than 750 healthy bone marrow donors. At the time of sampling, all cohort members were nominally healthy, though unrecorded immune exposures were likely present. The donor was CMV seropositive and belonged to the group of 250 to 350 seropositive cohort members. A peripheral blood sample was collected from each donor, and TCR beta sequencing was performed on peripheral blood mononuclear cells. Genomic DNA extraction from the blood cell samples was performed with the Qiagen DNeasy Blood Extraction Kit. V is cut back by 0 bases and J by 3 bases, with 4 bases in the junction unmatched. The germline V gene provides CDR1 KGHSH and CDR2 LQKENI. The CDR3 has 17 amino acids, counting the end cysteine and phenylalanine. Of the read, only the CDR3 DNA is kept; its 51 bases are in frame from base 1. In the case of this clone: Its target antigen remains unknown. No base-level quality is on record; no much larger clone is a single base apart.

Summary of the overall study and its limitations: A later genetic analysis associated a missense DCLRE1C variant with V-gene and J-gene trimming of TCR beta chains, and an independent cohort replicated the association. Linkage disequilibrium might explain the correlated functional status among segregating V segments, but an unknown experimental factor could not be ruled out. A later analysis associated roughly 17,000 TCR beta sequences with specific HLA alleles at a false discovery rate of 0.05. Compared with the roughly 700-donor mean, donors in an Asian-associated ancestry cluster had fewer N-insertions in productive TCRs, according to a later genetic analysis. Strong co-occurrence of HLA alleles, especially DR and DQ, made assigning TCR associations to individual alleles difficult. Because counts were too low, roughly 17 rarely observed V segments, including chromosome 9 orphons, were left out of the earlier analysis of 587 of the donors. While some public TCRs were present in many individuals, most TCR sequences turned up only very rarely across donors. A further reported finding was that TCR beta sequences accurately predicted the HLA-A and HLA-B alleles for most subjects in the first cohort. Several of the top co-occurrence clusters appeared to be linked to parvovirus B19, influenza, CMV and Epstein-Barr virus, according to a later analysis. Sequencing depth was assumed to be roughly uniform across donors in the presence/absence analyses, though that assumption may not hold. Compared with equally common non-associated chains, HLA-associated TCR beta chains in a later analysis were more clonally expanded and had lower generation probabilities. According to a later analysis, TCR association rates differed among HLA loci, with DRB1 alleles showing the most associated TCRs and HLA-C alleles showing the fewest. An earlier analysis of approximately 500 of the donors showed that most TCR beta V segments appeared in productive rearrangements either about 87% or about 30% of the time, which broadly matched IMGT annotations. Immune exposure information for the cohort was limited to CMV serostatus. Because HLA typing was missing for some donors at each locus, association tests included only the typed subset. Some IMGT-functional V segments, including TRBV6-2 and TRBV6-3, could not be told apart with the 87-base-pair reads, so those segments were excluded. According to a later analysis, most CMV-associated TCR beta chains appeared to be HLA-restricted, and the HLA associations seemed to be driven largely by CMV exposure. A total of around 150 TCR beta chains were listed by the study as associated with cytomegalovirus. In both the original and validation cohorts, the classifier was reported to diagnose cytomegalovirus status with high specificity and sensitivity. A few of the identified cytomegalovirus-associated TCR beta chains were confirmed in vitro to be specific for cytomegalovirus antigens. The authors suggested that the approach could potentially be extended to other disease states and immunological phenotypes. A cluster of highly shared sequence variants was judged likely to represent a technical artifact of the sequencing pipeline. The cohort was sequenced for TCR beta chains only, and without alpha or paired-chain data the features that could be detected were limited.

The rearrangement joined TRBV18 to TRBJ2-2; TRBD1 aligns with 10 central bases. Material: PBMCs. The sequence was collected from a male donor in good health and CMV-seropositive. The DNA reads as follows: TGTGCCAGCTCACCACCTCTCGGGACAGGGGACACCGGGGAGCTGTTTTTT. The encoded protein is CASSPPLGTGDTGELFF.